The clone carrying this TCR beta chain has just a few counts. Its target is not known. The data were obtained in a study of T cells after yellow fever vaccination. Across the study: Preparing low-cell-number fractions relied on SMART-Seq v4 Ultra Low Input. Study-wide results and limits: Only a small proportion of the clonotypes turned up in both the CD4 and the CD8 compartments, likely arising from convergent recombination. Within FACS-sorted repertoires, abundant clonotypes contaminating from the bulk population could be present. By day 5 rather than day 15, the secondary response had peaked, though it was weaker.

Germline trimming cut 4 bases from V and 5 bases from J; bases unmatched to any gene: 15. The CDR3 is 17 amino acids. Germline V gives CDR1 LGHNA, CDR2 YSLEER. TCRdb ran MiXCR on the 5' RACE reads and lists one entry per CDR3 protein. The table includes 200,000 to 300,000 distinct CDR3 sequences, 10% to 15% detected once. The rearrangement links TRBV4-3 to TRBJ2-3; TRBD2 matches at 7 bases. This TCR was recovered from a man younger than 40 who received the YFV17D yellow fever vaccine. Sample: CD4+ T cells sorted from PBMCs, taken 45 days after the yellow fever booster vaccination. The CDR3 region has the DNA TGCGCCAGCAGCCCCCAGTCGACGGCGGGAGTGTTAGATACGCAGTATTTT. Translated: CASSPQSTAGVLDTQYF.